This TCR beta chain was obtained from a study of radiotherapy plus CTLA-4 blockade in lung cancer. The germline V gene has CDR1 SGHTA and CDR2 FQGNSA. The V and J ends lost 4 bases and 7 bases, in that order; junction bases with no gene match: 6. The CDR3 length is 15 residues. Clones were read by immunoSEQ multiplex PCR, and TCRdb kept only the in-frame ones, dropping some. The sample lists approximately 95,000 clones, 82% occurring once. Sequenced material: peripheral blood, taken from a patient treated with radiotherapy plus ipilimumab. The V call is TRBV7-2, the J call TRBJ2-4, with 11 nucleotides matching TRBD2. The source is a human donor with non-small cell lung cancer who had a partial response to radiotherapy plus ipilimumab. The CDR3 spells CASSSTSGTWNIQYF. DNA for the CDR3: TGTGCCAGCAGCTCGACTAGCGGGACATGGAACATTCAGTACTTC.